This T cell receptor (beta chain) was sequenced for a study of T-cell memory formation after mild COVID-19. Study-level points and caveats: Those CD4+ clones that contracted were mainly in CM and EM (CD8+ ones in EMRA). Pre-infection memory carried some responding clones, suggesting that cross-reactive memory joined. Day 15 to 85 contracting clones showed balanced CD4/CD8; day 15 to 37 expanders favored CD4+.

Trimming pared 6 bases from V and 6 bases from J, leaving 21 bases between. The CDR3 has 15 residues. CDR1 and CDR2 (germline): DFQATT, SNEGSKA (reference sequence). TCRdb reanalysed the 5' RACE reads using MiXCR and keeps one entry per CDR3 protein. The sample lists 92,000 or so distinct CDR3 sequences, 10% to 15% occurring once. About this clonotype: Its antigen is as yet unknown.

The TCR originated in an adult woman who had mild COVID-19 (a few samples of this study predate the infection). Cell type and time point are not known. This chain joins TRBV20-1 and TRBJ2-1; weak D call: TRBD2 (6 bases). The sample was PBMCs or a T cell subset sorted from them (not recorded which). For the CDR3, the DNA is TGCAGTGCCCCCAGACTAGGCCAGGATTTCAATGAGCAGTTCTTC. It is translated as CSAPRLGQDFNEQFF.